This T cell receptor (beta chain) was profiled in a study of cytomegalovirus exposure and HLA in healthy donors. The PCR contained 60 Vbeta and 13 Jbeta primers. Original handling: An analysis performed later counted 81 million or so unique TCR beta chains (roughly 10 million of them shared). Generated by immunoSEQ multiplex PCR, the TCRdb table keeps only in-frame clones and is missing some. Clone size and V and J calls were adopted from that table, with D and trimming inferred from the DNA. The sample lists around 180,000 clones, over 60% occurring once. V lost 2 bases to trimming and J lost 0 bases, with 11 bases between them. The CDR3 totals 15 residues. CDR1 is ENHRY and CDR2 is SYGVKD in the germline V gene.

The sequenced sample consisted of PBMCs. The chain recombines TRBV10-3 with TRBJ2-7; tentative D call: TRBD1 (5 bases). The sequence derives from a girl aged 5 to 17 in good health and CMV-seronegative. This chain's CDR3 is CAISEPARGSYEQYF. The CDR3 coding sequence is TGTGCCATCAGTGAGCCTGCTAGGGGCTCCTACGAGCAGTACTTC.